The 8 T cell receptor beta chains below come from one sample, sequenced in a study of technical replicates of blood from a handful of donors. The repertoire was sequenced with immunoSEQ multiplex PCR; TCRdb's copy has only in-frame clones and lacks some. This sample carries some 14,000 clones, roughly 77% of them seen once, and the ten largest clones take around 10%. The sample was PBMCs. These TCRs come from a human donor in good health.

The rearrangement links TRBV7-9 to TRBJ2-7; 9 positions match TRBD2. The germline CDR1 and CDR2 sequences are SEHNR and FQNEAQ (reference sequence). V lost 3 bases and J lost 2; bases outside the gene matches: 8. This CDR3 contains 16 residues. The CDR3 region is CASSFPSAGGPYEQYF. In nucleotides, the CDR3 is TGTGCCAGCAGCTTTCCCTCGGCGGGAGGGCCCTACGAGCAGTACTTC.

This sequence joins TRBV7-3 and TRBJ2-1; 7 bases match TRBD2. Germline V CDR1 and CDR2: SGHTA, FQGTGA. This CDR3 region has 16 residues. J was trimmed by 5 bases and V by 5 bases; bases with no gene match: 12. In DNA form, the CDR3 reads TGTGCCAGCAGCCTCCGTATCGCGGGAGTGGACAATGAGCAGTTCTTC. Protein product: CASSLRIAGVDNEQFF.

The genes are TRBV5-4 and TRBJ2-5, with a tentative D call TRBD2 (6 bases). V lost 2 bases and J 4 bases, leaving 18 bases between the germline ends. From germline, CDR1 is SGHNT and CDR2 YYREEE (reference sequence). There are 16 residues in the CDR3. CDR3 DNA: TGTGCCAGCAGCTTCGGTAATGGAGCGGGCGTAGAGACCCAGTACTTC. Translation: CASSFGNGAGVETQYF.

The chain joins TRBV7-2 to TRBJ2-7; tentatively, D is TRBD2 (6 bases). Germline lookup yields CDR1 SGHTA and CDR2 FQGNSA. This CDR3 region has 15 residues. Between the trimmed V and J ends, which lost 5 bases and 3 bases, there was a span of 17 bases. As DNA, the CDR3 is TGTGCCAGCAGCCACCCTCCGGGACTCGGCTACGAGCAGTACTTC. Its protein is CASSHPPGLGYEQYF.

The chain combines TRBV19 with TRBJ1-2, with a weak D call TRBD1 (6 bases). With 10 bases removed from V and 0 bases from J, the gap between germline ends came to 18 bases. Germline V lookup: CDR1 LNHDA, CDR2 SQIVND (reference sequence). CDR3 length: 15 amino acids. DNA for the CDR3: TGTGCCACCCGGGGACACCTACTTGCTAACTATGGCTACACCTTC. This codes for CATRGHLLANYGYTF.

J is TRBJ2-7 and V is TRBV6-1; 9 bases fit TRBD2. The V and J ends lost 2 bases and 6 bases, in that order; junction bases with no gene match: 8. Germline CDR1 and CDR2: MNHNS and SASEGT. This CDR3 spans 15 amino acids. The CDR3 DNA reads TGTGCCAGCAGTGAATTAGCGGGAGTAGGTGGCGAGCAGTACTTC. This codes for CASSELAGVGGEQYF.

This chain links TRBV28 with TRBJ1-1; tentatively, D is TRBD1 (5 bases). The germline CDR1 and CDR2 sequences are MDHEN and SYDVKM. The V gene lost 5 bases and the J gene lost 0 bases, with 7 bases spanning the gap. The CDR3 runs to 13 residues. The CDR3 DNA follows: TGTGCCAGCAGTGGGGGGGTGAACACTGAAGCTTTCTTT. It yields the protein CASSGGVNTEAFF.

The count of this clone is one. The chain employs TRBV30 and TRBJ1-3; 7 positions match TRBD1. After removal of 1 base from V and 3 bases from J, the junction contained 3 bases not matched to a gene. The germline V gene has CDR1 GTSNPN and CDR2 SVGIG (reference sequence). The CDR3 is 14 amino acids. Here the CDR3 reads CAWSADRVGNTIYF. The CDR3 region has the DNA TGTGCCTGGAGTGCAGACAGGGTTGGAAACACCATATATTTT.